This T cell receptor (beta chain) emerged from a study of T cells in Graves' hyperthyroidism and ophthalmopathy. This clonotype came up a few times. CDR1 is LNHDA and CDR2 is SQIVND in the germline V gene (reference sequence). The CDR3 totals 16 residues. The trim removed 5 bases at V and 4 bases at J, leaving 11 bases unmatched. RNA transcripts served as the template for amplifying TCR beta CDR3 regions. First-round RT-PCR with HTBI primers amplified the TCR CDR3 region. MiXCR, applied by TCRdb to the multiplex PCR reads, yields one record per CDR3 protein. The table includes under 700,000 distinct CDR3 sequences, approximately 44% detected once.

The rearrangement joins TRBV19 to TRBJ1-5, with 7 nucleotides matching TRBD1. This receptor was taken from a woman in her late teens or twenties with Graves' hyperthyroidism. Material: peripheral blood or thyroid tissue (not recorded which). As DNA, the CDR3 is TGTGCCAGTAGTTTCCGACAGGGTGGTCGTAATCAGCCCCAGCATTTT. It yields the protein CASSFRQGGRNQPQHF.